This TCR beta chain was identified in a study of blood T cell repertoires in COVID-19. The wider study: The origin of the acute and convalescent COVID-19 samples was the United States, Italy and Spain. T cells, B-cell-depleted T cells, or PBMCs supplied cDNA or gDNA.

Original analysis: Estimation of nucleated cell counts was performed using reference gene primer amplification. Only in-frame clones appear in the TCRdb table, and some are missing; sequencing was by immunoSEQ multiplex PCR. Clone size and V and J calls were adopted from that table, with D and trimming inferred from the DNA. The sample lists tens of thousands of clones; roughly 88% were seen once. The CDR3 consists of 15 residues. V lost 8 bases to trimming and J lost 2 bases; unmatched junction nucleotides: 10. From germline, CDR1 is MDHEN and CDR2 SYDVKM. This chain uses TRBV28 with TRBJ2-5; 8 bases align to TRBD1. The receptor comes from a human donor in a cohort sampled during active COVID-19. Sequencing was performed on peripheral blood. CDR3 DNA sequence: TGTGCCAGCTCTAACGGGGACAGGCGACAAGAGACCCAGTACTTC. Translated: CASSNGDRRQETQYF. The full variable domain, its missing parts supplied by reference TRBV28 and TRBJ2-5, is DVKVTQSSRYLVKRTGEKVFLECVQDMDHENMFWYRQDPGLGLRLIYFSYDVKMKEKGDIPEGYSVSREKKERFSLILESASTNQTSMYLCASSNGDRRQETQYFGPGTRLLVL.